This T cell receptor (beta chain) was recorded in a study of shared clonotypes between healthy human individuals. Some clones are missing from TCRdb's copy, which holds only in-frame ones; the method was immunoSEQ multiplex PCR. The table lists about 2.1 million clones, about 92% of them singletons, with 1.7% in the top ten. CD45RO negativity and positive selection for CCR7 defined naive CD8 cells, a population that excluded terminally differentiated effector memory CD45RA+ cells. The CDR3 sequence is 15 residues long. The germline V gene encodes CDR1 ENHRY and CDR2 SYGVKD. Trimming cost V 3 bases and J 2 bases, with 13 bases left between them.

V gene TRBV10-3 combines with J gene TRBJ2-5; D not resolved. This clonotype was obtained from a man aged 18 to 29 in good health. Some clones in this sample may be carry-over from other donors' samples. The source material was naive CD8+ T cells from PBMCs. The CDR3 protein is CAISDGFTAQETQYF. The CDR3 nucleotides are TGTGCCATCAGTGACGGGTTTACGGCTCAAGAGACCCAGTACTTC.